A selection of T cell receptor beta chains follows, all from one sample in a study of cytomegalovirus exposure and HLA in healthy donors. TCRdb keeps only in-frame clones here, not all; method: immunoSEQ multiplex PCR. The sample carries roughly 150,000 clones, nearly 80% recorded once. Sample: PBMCs. Receptors were obtained from a woman in her thirties or forties in good health and CMV-seronegative. Both conserved end residues are part of each CDR3. D genes are given only for firm matches. Clone size, where shown, is once, few, many, or a class for clones that have expanded.

V gene	D gene	clone size	CDR3 length	J gene	CDR3 protein	CDR3 DNA
TRBV6-4	TRBD1	.	15	TRBJ1-2	CASSPRTGSNYGYTF	TGTGCCAGCAGCCCAAGGACAGGGTCCAACTATGGCTACACCTTC
TRBV14	.	few	14	TRBJ2-7	CASSMGARTYEQYF	TGTGCCAGCAGCATGGGGGCACGGACCTACGAGCAGTACTTC
TRBV9	.	.	14	TRBJ2-5	CASSARLDQETQYF	TGTGCCAGCAGCGCCCGACTAGACCAAGAGACCCAGTACTTC
TRBV28	TRBD1	once	16	TRBJ2-3	CASSLPARGIIDTQYF	TGTGCCAGCAGTTTACCCGCCAGGGGGATTATAGATACGCAGTATTTT
TRBV6-5	.	few	15	TRBJ2-1	CASRHEVGNWIYGVF	TGTGCCAGCCGGCATGAAGTGGGGAATTGGATATACGGGGTCTTC
TRBV14	.	.	15	TRBJ2-5	CASSQRQGRGETQYF	TGTGCCAGCAGCCAAAGACAGGGGAGGGGAGAGACCCAGTACTTC
TRBV7-8	.	.	16	TRBJ2-7	CASSNRFGEVAYEQYF	TGTGCCAGCAGCAACCGTTTTGGGGAGGTGGCCTACGAGCAGTACTTC
TRBV28	.	once	15	TRBJ2-5	CASSFRQTTQETQYF	TGTGCCAGCAGTTTCCGCCAGACAACTCAAGAGACCCAGTACTTC
TRBV10-2	TRBD2	once	19	TRBJ2-7	CASSELGASGETKTYEQYF	TGCGCCAGCAGTGAGTTAGGGGCTAGCGGGGAAACAAAAACCTACGAGCAGTACTTC
TRBV11-2	TRBD1	.	15	TRBJ1-4	CASSLLTGTSEKLFF	TGTGCCAGCAGCCTCCTGACAGGGACCTCTGAAAAACTGTTTTTT
TRBV7-8	.	.	17	TRBJ2-6	CASLRDRVLSGANVLTF	TGTGCCAGCCTGCGGGACCGAGTCTTATCTGGGGCCAACGTCCTGACTTTC